The T cell receptor (beta chain) under discussion was sequenced for a study of Graves' ophthalmopathy and Graves' hyperthyroidism. The CDR3 has 14 amino acids. Germline CDR1 and CDR2: SGHVS and FNYEAQ. Trimming stripped 1 base from V and 2 bases from J, with 9 bases between. There are many counts of this clonotype. Amplification of TCR beta CDR3 regions used RNA transcripts. A first-round RT-PCR used HTBI primers, followed by a second-round multiplex PCR. TCRdb independently ran MiXCR on the multiplex PCR reads; one entry per CDR3 protein. The table has more than 550,000 distinct CDR3 sequences, about 38% seen once.

The sample was peripheral blood. The V gene is TRBV7-6, the J gene TRBJ2-7; no clear D. This clonotype was obtained from an adult man with Graves' ophthalmopathy. This CDR3 reads CASSLGDKAYEQYF. The CDR3, as DNA: TGTGCCAGCAGCTTAGGCGACAAGGCCTACGAGCAGTACTTC.